The rows below give T cell receptor beta chains drawn from one sample of a study of shared T cell receptors in the human thymus. The method was immunoSEQ multiplex PCR; TCRdb's version includes in-frame clones alone and lacks a portion of them. The table shows 650,000 to 950,000 clones, with 70% to 90% occurring only once. The same specimen was also included in a second study, on human thymus T cells.

The sample comprised thymocytes. The receptors here all came from a girl under three years old with a congenital heart defect. Both conserved end residues are part of each CDR3. Each record gives: J gene, D gene, V gene, clone size, CDR3 DNA, CDR3 protein. The D gene is left open where the match is weak. The size of a clone is reported for some rows only, either as once, few or many, or as a class for expanded clones.

J: TRBJ1-2; D: NA; V: TRBV14; size: NA; DNA: TGTGCCAGCAGCCGGTACGAGTCCTATGGCTACACCTTC; CDR3: CASSRYESYGYTF
J: TRBJ1-1; D: NA; V: TRBV25-1; size: NA; DNA: TGTGCCAGCAGTTTGGGAGGTGGAGTCATGAACACTGAAGCTTTCTTT; CDR3: CASSLGGGVMNTEAFF
J: TRBJ1-1; D: NA; V: TRBV12-5; size: NA; DNA: TGTGCTAGTGGTTTGGTACTGGGCCGGAAGAACACTGAAGCTTTCTTT; CDR3: CASGLVLGRKNTEAFF
J: TRBJ2-7; D: NA; V: TRBV29-1; size: NA; DNA: TGCAGCGCCCGGATACAGAATTACGAGCAGTACTTC; CDR3: CSARIQNYEQYF
J: TRBJ2-7; D: TRBD1; V: TRBV7-2; size: NA; DNA: TGTGCCAGCAGCTTAGCATTGTCCAGTGTCTCCGGGACAGCACGCTACGAGCAGTACTTC; CDR3: CASSLALSSVSGTARYEQYF
J: TRBJ2-2; D: TRBD2; V: TRBV27; size: once; DNA: TGTGCCAGCAGTTTTTGGCTCGGGGGGGCGATCACCGGGGAGCTGTTTTTT; CDR3: CASSFWLGGAITGELFF
J: TRBJ1-1; D: NA; V: TRBV6-6; size: NA; DNA: TGTGCCAGCAGGCCTCCCCTCGAGGCTGAAGCTTTCTTT; CDR3: CASRPPLEAEAFF
J: TRBJ1-1; D: NA; V: TRBV28; size: NA; DNA: TGTGCCAGCAGTCCCGTCAGGGACTCGAACACTGAAGCTTTCTTT; CDR3: CASSPVRDSNTEAFF
J: TRBJ2-1; D: NA; V: TRBV19; size: NA; DNA: TGTGCCAGTAGCAAATTAGAAAGCGCCAATGAGCAGTTCTTC; CDR3: CASSKLESANEQFF
J: TRBJ2-7; D: NA; V: TRBV14; size: NA; DNA: TGTGCCAGCAGCCAAGATCAGTTATGGGGCCCATTCACCCGCGAGCAGTACTTC; CDR3: CASSQDQLWGPFTREQYF
J: TRBJ1-1; D: NA; V: TRBV4-3; size: NA; DNA: TGCGCCAGCAGCCAAGATCCGCCGGGGACTGTCGGCACTGAAGCTTTCTTT; CDR3: CASSQDPPGTVGTEAFF
J: TRBJ1-2; D: TRBD1; V: TRBV29-1; size: NA; DNA: TGCAGCGCTCCAGACAGGGGTGGAGTGTCTGGCTACACCTTC; CDR3: CSAPDRGGVSGYTF
J: TRBJ1-1; D: NA; V: TRBV28; size: NA; DNA: TGTGCCAGCAGTCCCGGGGGAACAAAAGCTTTCTTT; CDR3: CASSPGGTKAFF
J: TRBJ2-7; D: TRBD1; V: TRBV7-2; size: NA; DNA: TGTGCCAGCAGCTTTTTGTCGGACAGGGCCCATTTGGGGGACGAGCAGTACTTC; CDR3: CASSFLSDRAHLGDEQYF
J: TRBJ1-1; D: NA; V: TRBV5-6; size: NA; DNA: TGTGCCAGCAGCGGCACCAGGGATAGCACTGAAGCTTTCTTT; CDR3: CASSGTRDSTEAFF
J: TRBJ2-3; D: TRBD1; V: TRBV10-1; size: NA; DNA: TGCGCCAGCAGTCCCCCGGGACAGGGATGGGATACGCAGTATTTT; CDR3: CASSPPGQGWDTQYF
J: TRBJ2-3; D: NA; V: TRBV7-9; size: NA; DNA: TGTGCCAGCAGCCCCTTCCCTACGCATACGCAGTATTTT; CDR3: CASSPFPTHTQYF
J: TRBJ2-4; D: TRBD1; V: TRBV28; size: NA; DNA: TGTGCCAGCAGTTTGGACCCGGGGACAGAAAACATTCAGTACTTC; CDR3: CASSLDPGTENIQYF
J: TRBJ1-5; D: TRBD1; V: TRBV2; size: NA; DNA: TGTGCCAGCAGTGGAGGGACAGGCCTGAATCAGCCCCAGCATTTT; CDR3: CASSGGTGLNQPQHF
J: TRBJ2-2; D: NA; V: TRBV5-1; size: NA; DNA: TGCGCCAGCAGCTTGGCCGTGGAGGGCACCGGGGAGCTGTTTTTT; CDR3: CASSLAVEGTGELFF
J: TRBJ2-3; D: NA; V: TRBV9; size: NA; DNA: TGTGCCAGCAGCGGCCAGGGATTACGGGCAGATACGCAGTATTTT; CDR3: CASSGQGLRADTQYF
J: TRBJ1-1; D: NA; V: TRBV27; size: few; DNA: TGTGCCAGCAGTTGGGGAGGGAGCCTGAACACTGAAGCTTTCTTT; CDR3: CASSWGGSLNTEAFF
J: TRBJ1-1; D: TRBD1; V: TRBV6-4; size: NA; DNA: TGTGCCAGCAGTGAGGGACAGATGAACACTGAAGCTTTCTTT; CDR3: CASSEGQMNTEAFF
J: TRBJ2-2; D: NA; V: TRBV19; size: NA; DNA: TGTGCCAGTAGTATCATCCTACAGGGAACCGGGGAGCTGTTTTTT; CDR3: CASSIILQGTGELFF
J: TRBJ1-1; D: NA; V: TRBV11-2; size: NA; DNA: TGTGCCAGCAGCCCATTCGGGACTCCGAAAAAGACATTT; CDR3: CASSPFGTPKKTF
J: TRBJ2-1; D: TRBD2; V: TRBV4-3; size: NA; DNA: TGCGCCAGCAGCCCAGGAATACCCGGGACTAGCGGGGGCGGTGTTTCCTACAATGAGCAGTTCTTC; CDR3: CASSPGIPGTSGGGVSYNEQFF
J: TRBJ2-3; D: TRBD1; V: TRBV7-2; size: NA; DNA: TGTGCCAGCAGCTTGGCCGACAACAGGGGTGACAGCACAGATACGCAGTATTTT; CDR3: CASSLADNRGDSTDTQYF
J: TRBJ2-2; D: NA; V: TRBV6-6; size: NA; DNA: TGTGCCAGCAGTTCCGGTAGGGGGGGGACCGGGGAGCTGTTTTTT; CDR3: CASSSGRGGTGELFF
J: TRBJ2-1; D: TRBD1; V: TRBV6-4; size: once; DNA: TGTGCCAGCAGTCCCCGGGACAGGGCTCCCTACAATGAGCAGTTCTTC; CDR3: CASSPRDRAPYNEQFF
J: TRBJ2-3; D: TRBD2; V: TRBV9; size: NA; DNA: TGTGCCAGCAGCCCGAGGACTAGCGGGGGCACAGATACGCAGTATTTT; CDR3: CASSPRTSGGTDTQYF
J: TRBJ2-3; D: TRBD2; V: TRBV14; size: NA; DNA: TGTGCCAGCAGCCAAGATGGGACTAGCGGGGGGGCTTGTGATACGCAGTATTTT; CDR3: CASSQDGTSGGACDTQYF
J: TRBJ2-7; D: TRBD1; V: TRBV5-1; size: few; DNA: TGCGCCAGCAGCTTCAAAAAACACTGGGACAGGGGGTCGGGAGCCTACGAGCAGTACTTC; CDR3: CASSFKKHWDRGSGAYEQYF
J: TRBJ2-3; D: NA; V: TRBV5-8; size: NA; DNA: TGTGCCAGCAGCCAGGGGATTAGGGGGGGTCCAGATACGCAGTATTTT; CDR3: CASSQGIRGGPDTQYF
J: TRBJ2-7; D: TRBD1; V: TRBV14; size: NA; DNA: TGTGCCAGCAGCCACTCGGGACAGGGGTGGGACGAGCAGTACTTC; CDR3: CASSHSGQGWDEQYF
J: TRBJ2-3; D: NA; V: TRBV7-6; size: NA; DNA: TGTGCCAGCAGCTTATGGCCCTCATACGAAGAAAACACAGATACGCAGTATTTT; CDR3: CASSLWPSYEENTDTQYF
J: TRBJ1-4; D: NA; V: TRBV7-6; size: once; DNA: TGTGCCAGCAGCTTAGTGGGTGGGACTGGTGAAAAACTGTTTTTT; CDR3: CASSLVGGTGEKLFF
J: TRBJ2-1; D: TRBD2; V: TRBV14; size: NA; DNA: TGTGCCAGCAGCCACATAGGACTAGCGATCGGGGATGAGCAGTTCTTC; CDR3: CASSHIGLAIGDEQFF
J: TRBJ2-6; D: NA; V: TRBV10-3; size: NA; DNA: TGTGCCATCAGTGGACAGGCTAGCTCTGGGGCCAACGTCCTGACTTTC; CDR3: CAISGQASSGANVLTF
J: TRBJ1-2; D: NA; V: TRBV7-8; size: NA; DNA: TGTGCCAGCAGCTTAGGGGCTATCGACCGAAGATACTATGGCTACACCTTC; CDR3: CASSLGAIDRRYYGYTF
J: TRBJ2-1; D: NA; V: TRBV6-5; size: NA; DNA: TGTGCCAGCAGAGGAGCGTGTGAGCAGTTCTTC; CDR3: CASRGACEQFF
J: TRBJ1-2; D: NA; V: TRBV27; size: NA; DNA: TGTGCCAGCAGTTTCGACAGGACCACTAACTATGGCTACACCTTC; CDR3: CASSFDRTTNYGYTF
J: TRBJ2-7; D: NA; V: TRBV5-1; size: NA; DNA: TGCGCCAGCAGCCGCAGTACCGGGACACTACGATTGAGCTCCTACGAGCAGTACTTC; CDR3: CASSRSTGTLRLSSYEQYF
J: TRBJ2-3; D: NA; V: TRBV28; size: NA; DNA: TGTGCCAGCAGTTTTTATAGGGACTGGTCCGATACGCAGTATTTT; CDR3: CASSFYRDWSDTQYF
J: TRBJ1-1; D: NA; V: TRBV7-4; size: NA; DNA: TGTGCCAGCAGCCCGAAGACCCCGGCAGGTCCGAACACTGAAGCTTTCTTT; CDR3: CASSPKTPAGPNTEAFF
J: TRBJ1-4; D: TRBD1; V: TRBV6-1; size: NA; DNA: TGTGCCAGCAGTAACCGGACAGGGATTAATGAAAAACTGTTTTTT; CDR3: CASSNRTGINEKLFF
J: TRBJ1-1; D: NA; V: TRBV9; size: NA; DNA: TGTGCCAGCAGCGTAGGCGGGGGGGCACAGGGAAATACGGGTGAAGCTTTCTTT; CDR3: CASSVGGGAQGNTGEAFF
J: TRBJ1-1; D: TRBD1; V: TRBV14; size: NA; DNA: TGTGCCAGCAGCCCTCGGACAGGGGTCGGAGACACTGAAGCTTTCTTT; CDR3: CASSPRTGVGDTEAFF
J: TRBJ2-2; D: NA; V: TRBV4-2; size: NA; DNA: TGTGCCAGCAGCCAAGATCCGGGACTGCCCCAAACCGGGGAGCTGTTTTTT; CDR3: CASSQDPGLPQTGELFF
J: TRBJ1-4; D: TRBD1; V: TRBV29-1; size: NA; DNA: TGCAGCGTTACCGGTGTGGGGACAGGGCACGACCCGGACGAAAAACTGTTTTTT; CDR3: CSVTGVGTGHDPDEKLFF
J: TRBJ1-2; D: TRBD1; V: TRBV2; size: NA; DNA: TGTGCCAGCAGTCCTCCCACCGGGACAGGGGGCCATGGCTACACCTTC; CDR3: CASSPPTGTGGHGYTF
J: TRBJ1-4; D: NA; V: TRBV6-1; size: NA; DNA: TGTGCCAGCAGAGCTTACGTGAGGGAAAAACTGTTTTTT; CDR3: CASRAYVREKLFF
J: TRBJ2-1; D: TRBD2; V: TRBV10-3; size: NA; DNA: TGTGCCATCAGTGAGTCCGATGGTAGCACTAGCGGGGTTAGAAATGAGCAGTTCTTC; CDR3: CAISESDGSTSGVRNEQFF